This is a list of T cell receptor beta chains from one sample in a study of T-cell memory formation after mild COVID-19. One entry per CDR3 protein results from TCRdb running MiXCR on the 5' RACE reads. The top ten clones hold around 8.4% of a sample with a few hundred thousand distinct CDR3 sequences, roughly 20% of them seen once. Sequenced: PBMCs or a T cell subset sorted from them (not recorded which). The receptors were gathered from an adult woman who had mild COVID-19 (a few samples of this study predate the infection). Cell type and time point are not known. Both conserved end residues are part of each CDR3. A D gene is named only where the DNA matches it firmly. Rows may omit the clone size; those that give it use once, few, many or a size class.

V: TRBV5-1; size: .; D: .; J: TRBJ2-1; CDR3: CASSLASGGGPRNEQFF; DNA: TGCGCCAGCAGCTTGGCGTCTGGCGGGGGCCCACGGAATGAGCAGTTCTTC
V: TRBV6-1; size: many; D: TRBD1; J: TRBJ2-7; CDR3: CASSEAAGQASYEQYF; DNA: TGTGCCAGCAGTGAAGCGGCGGGACAGGCCTCCTACGAGCAGTACTTC
V: TRBV7-9; size: few; D: TRBD1; J: TRBJ2-3; CDR3: CASSHLRGQGVTDTQYF; DNA: TGTGCCAGCAGCCACCTTAGGGGACAGGGGGTGACAGATACGCAGTATTTT
V: TRBV25-1; size: few; D: TRBD2; J: TRBJ2-1; CDR3: CASSAPGGKVLSYNEQFF; DNA: TGTGCCAGCAGTGCCCCCGGGGGGAAGGTCCTCTCCTACAATGAGCAGTTCTTC
V: TRBV6-2/TRBV6-3; size: few; D: TRBD1; J: TRBJ2-7; CDR3: CASSYSTTGESYEQYF; DNA: TGTGCCAGCAGTTACTCGACAACAGGGGAATCGTACGAGCAGTACTTC
V: TRBV20-1; size: few; D: TRBD1; J: TRBJ1-1; CDR3: CSARVPDRGNTEAFF; DNA: TGCAGTGCTAGGGTCCCGGACAGGGGGAACACTGAAGCTTTCTTT
V: TRBV10-3; size: .; D: TRBD1; J: TRBJ2-2; CDR3: CAISAGQGDTGELFF; DNA: TGTGCCATCAGCGCCGGACAGGGGGACACCGGGGAGCTGTTTTTT
V: TRBV3-1; size: few; D: .; J: TRBJ2-7; CDR3: CASNKGGLSSYEQYF; DNA: TGTGCCAGCAACAAGGGGGGCCTCAGCTCCTACGAGCAGTACTTC
V: TRBV15; size: .; D: .; J: TRBJ2-3; CDR3: CATSRGSGFGTDTQYF; DNA: TGTGCCACCAGCAGAGGGTCGGGTTTTGGCACAGATACGCAGTATTTT
V: TRBV7-4; size: .; D: .; J: TRBJ2-7; CDR3: CASSFIGALPSYEQYF; DNA: TGTGCCAGCAGCTTCATTGGCGCCCTCCCCTCCTACGAGCAGTACTTC
V: TRBV7-8; size: .; D: TRBD2; J: TRBJ2-5; CDR3: CASSSTAGVQETQYF; DNA: TGTGCCAGCAGCTCGACAGCGGGGGTACAAGAGACCCAGTACTTC
V: TRBV24-1; size: .; D: .; J: TRBJ1-2; CDR3: CATSDEGAGYTF; DNA: TGTGCCACCAGTGATGAAGGGGCTGGCTACACCTTC
V: TRBV18; size: once; D: .; J: TRBJ1-2; CDR3: CASSPGLEGGYTF; DNA: TGTGCCAGCTCACCAGGACTCGAGGGAGGCTACACCTTC
V: TRBV11-2; size: few; D: TRBD1; J: TRBJ2-1; CDR3: CASSTGGFYNEQFF; DNA: TGTGCCAGCAGTACAGGGGGCTTCTACAATGAGCAGTTCTTC
V: TRBV27; size: .; D: .; J: TRBJ2-7; CDR3: CASSLKGPRLSYEQYF; DNA: TGTGCCAGCAGTTTAAAAGGACCTCGCCTTTCCTACGAGCAGTACTTC
V: TRBV20-1; size: few; D: .; J: TRBJ1-2; CDR3: CSAPTSVEYGYTF; DNA: TGCAGTGCGCCCACCTCGGTCGAATATGGCTACACCTTC
V: TRBV7-2; size: .; D: TRBD2; J: TRBJ2-5; CDR3: CASSLVPGLAGGQETQYF; DNA: TGTGCCAGCAGCTTAGTTCCGGGACTAGCGGGAGGGCAGGAGACCCAGTACTTC
V: TRBV12-3/TRBV12-4; size: .; D: TRBD2; J: TRBJ2-7; CDR3: CASSGSGGLFEQYF; DNA: TGTGCCAGCAGTGGAAGCGGGGGGTTGTTCGAGCAGTACTTC
V: TRBV6-1; size: .; D: .; J: TRBJ2-7; CDR3: CATLRGNSYEQYF; DNA: TGTGCCACCCTTCGAGGGAACTCCTACGAGCAGTACTTC
V: TRBV5-1; size: many; D: .; J: TRBJ2-4; CDR3: CASSPDSWSDIQYF; DNA: TGCGCCAGCAGCCCGGACAGTTGGTCGGACATTCAGTACTTC
V: TRBV5-8; size: .; D: .; J: TRBJ1-1; CDR3: CASSYQVTEAFF; DNA: TGTGCCAGCAGCTACCAGGTCACTGAAGCTTTCTTT
V: TRBV25-1; size: .; D: .; J: TRBJ2-7; CDR3: CASSEGPPVYEQYF; DNA: TGTGCCAGCAGTGAGGGTCCACCCGTCTACGAGCAGTACTTC
V: TRBV4-3; size: few; D: TRBD2; J: TRBJ2-1; CDR3: CASSQAALAGGLDNEQFF; DNA: TGCGCCAGCAGCCAAGCCGCTCTAGCGGGAGGTTTGGACAATGAGCAGTTCTTC
V: TRBV6-2/TRBV6-3; size: .; D: .; J: TRBJ1-5; CDR3: CASSYVLSSNQPQHF; DNA: TGTGCCAGCAGTTACGTGTTAAGTAGCAATCAGCCCCAGCATTTT
V: TRBV5-1; size: many; D: TRBD1; J: TRBJ2-7; CDR3: CASSTRDRGRYEQYF; DNA: TGCGCCAGCAGCACGCGGGACAGGGGGCGCTACGAGCAGTACTTC
V: TRBV6-1; size: few; D: TRBD1; J: TRBJ2-1; CDR3: CASSGGRGRLNEQFF; DNA: TGTGCCAGCAGTGGGGGCAGGGGGCGCCTAAATGAGCAGTTCTTC
V: TRBV9; size: .; D: TRBD1; J: TRBJ1-2; CDR3: CASSASGQALNRMNYGYTF; DNA: TGTGCCAGCAGCGCCTCTGGACAGGCCCTAAACAGGATGAACTATGGCTACACCTTC
V: TRBV5-1; size: once; D: .; J: TRBJ1-3; CDR3: CASSADGFISGNTIYF; DNA: TGCGCCAGCAGCGCAGACGGATTTATCTCTGGAAACACCATATATTTT
V: TRBV14; size: .; D: TRBD1; J: TRBJ1-1; CDR3: CASSQGDRYYEAFF; DNA: TGTGCCAGCAGCCAGGGGGACAGATATTATGAAGCTTTCTTT
V: TRBV7-6; size: many; D: TRBD1; J: TRBJ1-1; CDR3: CASSLTGVTEAFF; DNA: TGTGCCAGCAGCCTTACAGGGGTCACTGAAGCTTTCTTT
V: TRBV2; size: many; D: .; J: TRBJ2-5; CDR3: CASSNPRAQYF; DNA: TGTGCCAGCAGTAACCCCCGGGCCCAGTACTTC
V: TRBV4-3; size: .; D: .; J: TRBJ2-4; CDR3: CASSRDTNTNIQYF; DNA: TGCGCCAGCAGCCGCGATACTAATACGAACATTCAGTACTTC
V: TRBV12-3/TRBV12-4; size: many; D: TRBD2; J: TRBJ2-1; CDR3: CASSSVTSGVEQFF; DNA: TGTGCCAGCAGTTCCGTGACTAGCGGGGTAGAGCAGTTCTTC
V: TRBV7-6; size: many; D: .; J: TRBJ2-7; CDR3: CASSLRGGGYDEQYF; DNA: TGTGCCAGCAGCTTACGTGGAGGGGGGTACGACGAGCAGTACTTC
V: TRBV6-6; size: few; D: TRBD2; J: TRBJ2-7; CDR3: CASSGRITYEQYF; DNA: TGTGCCAGTAGCGGGAGAATAACCTACGAGCAGTACTTC
V: TRBV18; size: .; D: .; J: TRBJ2-7; CDR3: CASSPLGSDGLGEQYF; DNA: TGTGCCAGCTCACCACTGGGCTCCGACGGATTAGGCGAGCAGTACTTC
V: TRBV19; size: .; D: .; J: TRBJ2-2; CDR3: CASSIDPTGTGELFF; DNA: TGTGCCAGTAGTATAGATCCAACAGGGACCGGGGAGCTGTTTTTT
V: TRBV30; size: few; D: TRBD1; J: TRBJ2-2; CDR3: CAWSTGTGTGELFF; DNA: TGTGCCTGGTCGACCGGGACAGGCACCGGGGAGCTGTTTTTT
V: TRBV6-6; size: many; D: .; J: TRBJ1-5; CDR3: CASSYDDKGNQPQHF; DNA: TGTGCCAGCAGTTACGACGATAAAGGCAATCAGCCCCAGCATTTT
V: TRBV12-3/TRBV12-4; size: few; D: .; J: TRBJ1-4; CDR3: CASRSGSGAREKLFF; DNA: TGTGCCAGCAGGTCGGGATCCGGGGCGCGAGAAAAACTGTTTTTT
V: TRBV10-3; size: .; D: TRBD1; J: TRBJ1-2; CDR3: CAVNSGTVLGGYTF; DNA: TGTGCCGTCAACTCCGGGACAGTACTTGGCGGCTACACCTTC
V: TRBV5-1; size: few; D: .; J: TRBJ2-5; CDR3: CASSLAPGWGGARETQYF; DNA: TGCGCCAGCAGCTTGGCCCCCGGTTGGGGGGGCGCGAGAGAGACCCAGTACTTC
V: TRBV6-2/TRBV6-3; size: few; D: .; J: TRBJ1-1; CDR3: CASRKPGGTEAFF; DNA: TGTGCCAGCAGGAAGCCTGGGGGCACTGAAGCTTTCTTT
V: TRBV15; size: few; D: .; J: TRBJ1-2; CDR3: CATSRDGGFNYGYTF; DNA: TGTGCCACCAGCAGAGATGGGGGATTTAACTATGGCTACACCTTC
V: TRBV27; size: .; D: TRBD1; J: TRBJ2-7; CDR3: CASSRGTGSSYEQYF; DNA: TGTGCCAGCAGTAGAGGGACAGGGAGCTCCTACGAGCAGTACTTC
V: TRBV10-3; size: few; D: .; J: TRBJ1-1; CDR3: CAISAGGNTEAFF; DNA: TGTGCCATCAGTGCCGGGGGGAACACTGAAGCTTTCTTT
V: TRBV6-5; size: .; D: .; J: TRBJ2-7; CDR3: CASSYLNSEQYF; DNA: TGTGCCAGCAGTTACCTGAACTCAGAGCAGTACTTC
V: TRBV9; size: .; D: TRBD1; J: TRBJ2-5; CDR3: CASSATGQGNLETQYF; DNA: TGTGCCAGCAGCGCCACGGGACAGGGAAATTTAGAGACCCAGTACTTC
V: TRBV10-3; size: .; D: TRBD1; J: TRBJ1-3; CDR3: CAIRFGDSRNTIYF; DNA: TGTGCCATCAGATTTGGGGACAGTAGAAACACCATATATTTT
V: TRBV6-5; size: few; D: .; J: TRBJ2-5; CDR3: CASSYQGNQETQYF; DNA: TGTGCCAGCAGTTACCAGGGTAACCAAGAGACCCAGTACTTC
V: TRBV12-3/TRBV12-4; size: few; D: .; J: TRBJ1-2; CDR3: CASSLSQTNYGYTF; DNA: TGTGCCAGCAGTTTGAGTCAAACAAACTATGGCTACACCTTC
V: TRBV15; size: few; D: .; J: TRBJ2-5; CDR3: CATSRDGRETQYF; DNA: TGTGCCACCAGCAGAGATGGGCGAGAGACCCAGTACTTC
V: TRBV18; size: few; D: .; J: TRBJ2-7; CDR3: CASSPPHGNYEQYF; DNA: TGTGCCAGCTCACCACCGCACGGGAACTACGAGCAGTACTTC
V: TRBV4-3; size: .; D: .; J: TRBJ2-2; CDR3: CASSQDELANTGELFF; DNA: TGCGCCAGCAGCCAAGATGAGCTCGCGAACACCGGGGAGCTGTTTTTT